This TCR beta chain was captured in a study of blood T cell repertoires in COVID-19. The overall study: Samples came from the United States, Italy and Spain, spanning acute and convalescent COVID-19. Nucleic acid was either cDNA or gDNA, and it came from T cells, B-cell-depleted T cells, or PBMCs.

Generated by immunoSEQ multiplex PCR, the TCRdb table keeps only in-frame clones and is missing some. The profile shows hundreds of thousands of clones, about 91% of them singletons. Recovery meant two consecutive negative NP/OP PCR tests, professional clearance, or resolved symptoms. V lost 0 bases, J lost 6 bases, and 4 bases stayed unmatched. Germline CDR1 reads SGDLS; CDR2 reads YYNGEE. The CDR3 consists of 15 residues. V and J are TRBV9 and TRBJ2-7, with 12 bases that match TRBD2. The receptor comes from a woman aged 35 to 49 who had recovered from COVID-19. The specimen sequenced was PBMCs or T cells enriched from blood (not recorded which). CDR3 protein: CASSVGTSGTGEQYF. CDR3 sequence (DNA): TGTGCCAGCAGCGTAGGGACTAGCGGGACGGGCGAGCAGTACTTC.